Detailed here is one TCR beta chain. The germline gives CDR1 KGHSH, CDR2 LQKENI. The length of the CDR3 is 16 residues. Trimming took off 6 bases at V and 1 base at J, with 17 bases between the two ends. This entry comes from a study of blood T cell repertoires in COVID-19. Overall study context: Nucleic acid was either cDNA or gDNA, and it came from T cells, B-cell-depleted T cells, or PBMCs.

TCRdb's table, derived via immunoSEQ multiplex PCR, lists solely in-frame clones and lacks some. The profile shows 110,000 or so clones, more than 80% of them singletons. The source is a woman in her forties with acute or convalescent COVID-19. Sequenced material: peripheral blood. The chain recombines TRBV18 with TRBJ2-3; possible D gene TRBD2, 5 bases. DNA of the CDR3: TGTGCCAGCTCTCAGACCGGGAATTCGGGCACAGATACGCAGTATTTT. It codes for CASSQTGNSGTDTQYF.